This T cell receptor beta chain was recovered during a study of early T cells in non-severe SARS-CoV-2 infection. In the study overall: Sequencing targeted bulk RNA from unsorted whole blood, leaving chains unpaired.

This clonotype was seen repeatedly, ten times or more. Its antigen is currently unknown. CDR3 length: 14 amino acids. Per the germline V gene, CDR1 is DFQATT and CDR2 is SNEGSKA (reference sequence). The V segment lost 4 bases and the J segment 9 bases; nucleotides outside the gene matches: 5. Notes on the study in general: VDJdb matches were skewed toward anti-spike CD8 T cell responses.

Unique molecular identifiers were attached to individual cDNA molecules. TCRdb re-derived calls from the 5' RACE reads in MiXCR, one entry per CDR3 protein. The sample lists 60,000 to 70,000 distinct CDR3 sequences; approximately 9.2% were seen once. J is TRBJ2-1 and V is TRBV20-1; 14 bases fit TRBD2. The source is an adult who was a healthcare worker with PCR-confirmed SARS-CoV-2 infection or an uninfected control (not recorded which). The specimen sequenced was whole blood. CDR3 sequence reads: CSAMGLAGEGEQFF. As DNA, the CDR3 is TGCAGTGCTATGGGACTAGCGGGAGAGGGTGAGCAGTTCTTC.